This is a list of T cell receptor beta chains from one sample in a study of blood T cells in healthy people across ages. In TCRdb, the 5' RACE reads were re-called with MiXCR into one record per CDR3 protein. The top ten hold 18% of the sample, which has some 1 million distinct CDR3 sequences, more than 35% seen once. Sequencing was performed on blood. These receptors originate from a woman aged 60-75 years in good health. Both conserved end residues are part of each CDR3. The D gene is left open where the match is weak. Size is omitted from some rows. Given values are once, few, many or a class for expanded clones.

abundance	d_gene	v_gene	j_gene	CDR3aa	CDR3nt
.	TRBD2	TRBV11-2	TRBJ2-4	CASSSMGLAGQLAKYIQYF	TGTGCCAGCAGCTCGATGGGACTAGCGGGTCAGCTAGCCAAATACATTCAGTACTTC
few	.	TRBV4-1	TRBJ1-4	CASSQDMDEKLFF	TGCGCCAGCAGCCAAGATATGGATGAAAAACTGTTTTTT
.	TRBD1	TRBV7-9	TRBJ2-4	CASSSSGTDLGEQYF	TGTGCCAGCAGCTCGTCCGGGACAGACTTAGGGGAGCAGTACTTC
.	.	TRBV7-2	TRBJ2-7	CASSLGGLRVSEQYF	TGTGCCAGCAGCTTAGGCGGGCTCAGGGTGAGCGAGCAGTACTTC
few	TRBD2	TRBV29-1	TRBJ2-7	CSVEDGRTEQYF	TGCAGCGTTGAGGACGGGAGGACGGAGCAGTACTTC
few	.	TRBV5-6	TRBJ2-4	CASSFEGRGDIQYF	TGTGCCAGCAGCTTTGAAGGAAGGGGGGACATTCAGTACTTC
few	.	TRBV27	TRBJ2-6	CASSMTSGANVLTF	TGTGCCAGCAGTATGACGTCTGGGGCCAACGTCCTGACTTTC
.	TRBD1	TRBV10-2	TRBJ2-1	CASSDGTGGRIEQFF	TGCGCCAGCAGTGACGGGACAGGGGGCCGTATTGAGCAGTTCTTC
.	.	TRBV5-1	TRBJ2-1	CARRGGRDNEQFF	TGCGCCAGGCGTGGTGGGCGGGACAATGAGCAGTTCTTC
.	TRBD2	TRBV29-1	TRBJ2-1	CSAPKGSGGTYNEQFF	TGCAGCGCCCCGAAAGGCAGCGGGGGAACCTACAATGAGCAGTTCTTC
.	.	TRBV12-3/TRBV12-4	TRBJ2-7	CASSFQGDSYEQYF	TGTGCCAGCAGTTTTCAAGGGGATTCCTACGAGCAGTACTTC
.	.	TRBV10-3	TRBJ2-3	CAISESIAMVGADTQYF	TGTGCCATCAGTGAGTCGATCGCGATGGTTGGCGCAGATACGCAGTATTTT